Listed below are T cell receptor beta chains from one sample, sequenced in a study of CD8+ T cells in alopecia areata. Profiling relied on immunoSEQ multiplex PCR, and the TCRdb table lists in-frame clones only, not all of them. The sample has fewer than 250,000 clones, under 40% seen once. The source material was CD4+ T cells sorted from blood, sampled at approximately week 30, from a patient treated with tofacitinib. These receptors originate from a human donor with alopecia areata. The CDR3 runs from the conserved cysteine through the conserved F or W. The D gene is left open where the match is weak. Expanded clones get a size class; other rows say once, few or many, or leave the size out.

CDR3nt: TGCGCCAGCAGCCGGATAGGAGGGTTGAACACTGAAGCTTTCTTT
CDR3aa: CASSRIGGLNTEAFF
j_gene: TRBJ1-1
d_gene: .
abundance: .
v_gene: TRBV5-1

CDR3nt: TGTGCCAGTAGTATGGCAGGGGGCTTTAGCAATCAGCCCCAGCATTTT
CDR3aa: CASSMAGGFSNQPQHF
j_gene: TRBJ1-5
d_gene: TRBD1
abundance: .
v_gene: TRBV19

CDR3nt: TGTGCCAGCAGGGACAGGTCGAACACCGGGGAGCTGTTTTTT
CDR3aa: CASRDRSNTGELFF
j_gene: TRBJ2-2
d_gene: TRBD1
abundance: .
v_gene: TRBV2

CDR3nt: TGTGCCTGGAGTCCCGGGACAGCGACTAATCAGCCCCAGCATTTT
CDR3aa: CAWSPGTATNQPQHF
j_gene: TRBJ1-5
d_gene: TRBD1
abundance: .
v_gene: TRBV30

CDR3nt: TGTGCCAGCAGTACCAAGAAGGGGAATCAGCCCCAGCATTTT
CDR3aa: CASSTKKGNQPQHF
j_gene: TRBJ1-5
d_gene: .
abundance: few
v_gene: TRBV6-5

CDR3nt: TGTGCCAGCAGCTTGTCTCGACTGGGTGCGGGAAATACGCAGTATTTT
CDR3aa: CASSLSRLGAGNTQYF
j_gene: TRBJ2-3
d_gene: .
abundance: once
v_gene: TRBV11-2

CDR3nt: TGCGCCAGCAAGGCGGGGAACACTGAAGCTTTCTTT
CDR3aa: CASKAGNTEAFF
j_gene: TRBJ1-1
d_gene: .
abundance: once
v_gene: TRBV5-1

CDR3nt: TGTGCCAGCTCACCACGGACAGGGCAGTTCAACGAGCAGTACTTC
CDR3aa: CASSPRTGQFNEQYF
j_gene: TRBJ2-7
d_gene: TRBD1
abundance: .
v_gene: TRBV18

CDR3nt: TGTGCCAGCAATGTGCGTGCAGAGCATCAGCCCCAGCATTTT
CDR3aa: CASNVRAEHQPQHF
j_gene: TRBJ1-5
d_gene: .
abundance: few
v_gene: TRBV5-6

CDR3nt: TGTGCCACCAGCAGACGACGTAACAATGAGCAGTTCTTC
CDR3aa: CATSRRRNNEQFF
j_gene: TRBJ2-1
d_gene: .
abundance: few
v_gene: TRBV15

CDR3nt: TGTGCCAGCAGTCGTCAGCAGGCAGATACGCAGTATTTT
CDR3aa: CASSRQQADTQYF
j_gene: TRBJ2-3
d_gene: .
abundance: few
v_gene: TRBV7-3

CDR3nt: TGCAGCGTTCCCCGTCGACAGGGAACGGATGCTTTCTTT
CDR3aa: CSVPRRQGTDAFF
j_gene: TRBJ1-1
d_gene: TRBD1
abundance: few
v_gene: TRBV29-1

CDR3nt: TGTGCCAGCAGCTTAGTCGCGGGTAGACAAGAGACCCAGTACTTC
CDR3aa: CASSLVAGRQETQYF
j_gene: TRBJ2-5
d_gene: .
abundance: .
v_gene: TRBV7-2

CDR3nt: TGTGCCAGCAGTCCCCGACTAGCGGGAGAAGGGTATTTT
CDR3aa: CASSPRLAGEGYF
j_gene: TRBJ2-3
d_gene: TRBD2
abundance: .
v_gene: TRBV7-2

CDR3nt: TGTGCCAGCAGCTTAGGGGCACTAAACACTGAAGCTTTCTTT
CDR3aa: CASSLGALNTEAFF
j_gene: TRBJ1-1
d_gene: .
abundance: .
v_gene: TRBV7-6

CDR3nt: TGTGCCAGCAGCTACCAGGGTTCTCAAAACATTCAGTACTTC
CDR3aa: CASSYQGSQNIQYF
j_gene: TRBJ2-4
d_gene: .
abundance: .
v_gene: TRBV7-9

CDR3nt: TGTGCCAGCAGCTTAGAGGTATTTCGGATTACGCAGTATTTT
CDR3aa: CASSLEVFRITQYF
j_gene: TRBJ2-3
d_gene: .
abundance: .
v_gene: TRBV11-2

CDR3nt: TGTGCCAGCTCACCATCCGGGGGAAACTATGGCTACACCTTC
CDR3aa: CASSPSGGNYGYTF
j_gene: TRBJ1-2
d_gene: .
abundance: .
v_gene: TRBV18

CDR3nt: TGTGCCAGCAGCGGTCTTGGACCCAATGAAAAACTGTTTTTT
CDR3aa: CASSGLGPNEKLFF
j_gene: TRBJ1-4
d_gene: .
abundance: .
v_gene: TRBV9

CDR3nt: TGCAGCGTTGACGGCCTAGCGGGAGAAGATACGCAGTATTTT
CDR3aa: CSVDGLAGEDTQYF
j_gene: TRBJ2-3
d_gene: TRBD2
abundance: many
v_gene: TRBV29-1

CDR3nt: TGTGCCTGGAGTGACACAGGGACCTACAATGAGCAGTTCTTC
CDR3aa: CAWSDTGTYNEQFF
j_gene: TRBJ2-1
d_gene: .
abundance: .
v_gene: TRBV30

CDR3nt: TGTGCCAGTAGGACCTCTTTTAACTCACCCCTCCACTTT
CDR3aa: CASRTSFNSPLHF
j_gene: TRBJ1-6
d_gene: .
abundance: .
v_gene: TRBV19

CDR3nt: TGCGCCAGCAGCGTTACAGGGGTGTATAACTATGGCTACACCTTC
CDR3aa: CASSVTGVYNYGYTF
j_gene: TRBJ1-2
d_gene: TRBD1
abundance: .
v_gene: TRBV5-1

CDR3nt: TGTGCCTGGACCGGGACAGGGGGATATGGGGAGCAGTACTTC
CDR3aa: CAWTGTGGYGEQYF
j_gene: TRBJ2-7
d_gene: TRBD1
abundance: few
v_gene: TRBV30

CDR3nt: TGTGCCAGCAGCTTCTCTACGGACGGGCAGCTTTATGGCTACACCTTC
CDR3aa: CASSFSTDGQLYGYTF
j_gene: TRBJ1-2
d_gene: .
abundance: many
v_gene: TRBV7-9

CDR3nt: TGTGCCTGGTCTTGGGGGGCGAATGAGCAGTTCTTC
CDR3aa: CAWSWGANEQFF
j_gene: TRBJ2-1
d_gene: .
abundance: .
v_gene: TRBV30

CDR3nt: TGTGCCAGCAGCCTGACAGGGGGCGATGGCTACACCTTC
CDR3aa: CASSLTGGDGYTF
j_gene: TRBJ1-2
d_gene: TRBD1
abundance: .
v_gene: TRBV5-6

CDR3nt: TGCAGCGTGGGGCCAGGGGACAATGAGCAGTTCTTC
CDR3aa: CSVGPGDNEQFF
j_gene: TRBJ2-1
d_gene: .
abundance: few
v_gene: TRBV29-1

CDR3nt: TGCAGCGCCCGGGACACAAGTTATAATTCACCCCTCCACTTT
CDR3aa: CSARDTSYNSPLHF
j_gene: TRBJ1-6
d_gene: .
abundance: .
v_gene: TRBV29-1

CDR3nt: TGTGCCAGCACAAGGGGACTCTACGAGCAGTACTTC
CDR3aa: CASTRGLYEQYF
j_gene: TRBJ2-7
d_gene: .
abundance: .
v_gene: TRBV5-6

CDR3nt: TGTGCCAGCAGCTTAGCGGGGCCAGAACACTACACCTTC
CDR3aa: CASSLAGPEHYTF
j_gene: TRBJ1-2
d_gene: .
abundance: few
v_gene: TRBV7-9

CDR3nt: TGTGCCAGCAGCCTCCACAATGAGCAGTTCTTC
CDR3aa: CASSLHNEQFF
j_gene: TRBJ2-1
d_gene: .
abundance: few
v_gene: TRBV14

CDR3nt: TGTGCCAGCAGCTTAGCGACCGGCGTAGCGGAAGCTTTCTTT
CDR3aa: CASSLATGVAEAFF
j_gene: TRBJ1-1
d_gene: .
abundance: once
v_gene: TRBV7-9

CDR3nt: TGTGCCAGCAGCCCCGGGGAGCGGATCTACAATGAGCAGTTCTTC
CDR3aa: CASSPGERIYNEQFF
j_gene: TRBJ2-1
d_gene: .
abundance: .
v_gene: TRBV5-6

CDR3nt: TGTGCCAGCAGTTCTCAACTAGCGGGAGCCTACGAGCAGTACTTC
CDR3aa: CASSSQLAGAYEQYF
j_gene: TRBJ2-7
d_gene: TRBD2
abundance: .
v_gene: TRBV27

CDR3nt: TGTGCCAGCAGCCCCCTCGGACACTTGGCGACAGATACGCAGTATTTT
CDR3aa: CASSPLGHLATDTQYF
j_gene: TRBJ2-3
d_gene: .
abundance: .
v_gene: TRBV14

CDR3nt: TGTACCAGCAGTCGATCCTCAGGGGCCTCCTACGAGCAGTACTTC
CDR3aa: CTSSRSSGASYEQYF
j_gene: TRBJ2-7
d_gene: .
abundance: .
v_gene: TRBV6-1

CDR3nt: TGTGCCACCAGAAGACTAGCGGGAGCAGATACGCAGTATTTT
CDR3aa: CATRRLAGADTQYF
j_gene: TRBJ2-3
d_gene: TRBD2
abundance: few
v_gene: TRBV15

CDR3nt: TGTGCCAGCAGCTTCCAGGGGAACTACGAGCAGTACTTC
CDR3aa: CASSFQGNYEQYF
j_gene: TRBJ2-7
d_gene: .
abundance: .
v_gene: TRBV5-4

CDR3nt: TGTGCCTGGAGTGCCGCGAAAAAAGGGTTACACACCTTC
CDR3aa: CAWSAAKKGLHTF
j_gene: TRBJ1-2
d_gene: .
abundance: few
v_gene: TRBV30

CDR3nt: TGTGCCTGGATGGACAGGGCAGTTTCAGCTGGGCAGTACTTC
CDR3aa: CAWMDRAVSAGQYF
j_gene: TRBJ2-7
d_gene: TRBD1
abundance: .
v_gene: TRBV30

CDR3nt: TGTGCCAGCAGTGAAGCGAGGGGGAGGGGGCTGGGGCAGCCCCAGCATTTT
CDR3aa: CASSEARGRGLGQPQHF
j_gene: TRBJ1-5
d_gene: TRBD1
abundance: .
v_gene: TRBV6-1

CDR3nt: TGTGCCAGCAGCAAAGAAAGGACAGGGCGGAACGAGCAGTACTTC
CDR3aa: CASSKERTGRNEQYF
j_gene: TRBJ2-7
d_gene: TRBD1
abundance: few
v_gene: TRBV6-6

CDR3nt: TGTGCCAGCAGCGTAGTTGGTAGCGGGAGGACCAATGAGCAGTTCTTC
CDR3aa: CASSVVGSGRTNEQFF
j_gene: TRBJ2-1
d_gene: TRBD2
abundance: few
v_gene: TRBV9

CDR3nt: TGCGCCAGCAGCTTGGGGCCCCCGGGACTTCAGAATCACAATGAGCAGTTCTTC
CDR3aa: CASSLGPPGLQNHNEQFF
j_gene: TRBJ2-1
d_gene: .
abundance: .
v_gene: TRBV5-1

CDR3nt: TGTGCCTGGAGTCGGACAGGATACGAGCAGTACTTC
CDR3aa: CAWSRTGYEQYF
j_gene: TRBJ2-7
d_gene: TRBD1
abundance: .
v_gene: TRBV30